Here is one T cell receptor beta chain with its context. Its binding antigen is unknown. No much larger clone is present one base from it, and per-base qualities are unavailable. The source of the sample is a study of T-cell reconstitution after alpha-beta-depleted transplantation in children (TCRdb year 2016). The study in broad terms: Using TCR repertoire profiling, the study quantitatively followed how T-cell immune reconstitution unfolded in children after TCRalphabeta/CD19-depleted allogeneic hematopoietic cell transplantation.

The library was made by PCR. The sequencer was an Illumina HiSeq 2500. To normalize quantification of the TCRbeta repertoire, the TCR libraries were built with molecular barcoding that relied on unique molecular identifiers. The public reads were run again by TCRdb, first through fastp at Q25 and then through MiXCR, and only productive beta chains were kept. One record per CDR3 amino acid sequence lists the most common genes and DNA. The sample table shows roughly 590,000 distinct CDR3 sequences, and approximately 15% are seen once. Jointly, the top ten make up around 0.96% of the sample. The material sequenced was PBMCs from the stem cell graft donor, taken from the stem cell graft. The receptor was isolated from a human donor who donated a stem cell graft to a child with acute myeloid leukemia.

The CDR3 corresponds to CASSPTGYSSGLAEGEQFF. DNA sequence: TGTGCCAGCAGTCCGACCGGATACTCTTCAGGACTAGCGGAGGGTGAGCAGTTCTTC. This sequence uses TRBV6-2 or TRBV6-3 and TRBJ2-1, with 10 middle bases fitting TRBD2. CDR1 MNHEY and CDR2 SVGEGT were looked up in the germline V gene. Trimming removed 5 bases from V and 9 bases from J; the gene matches leave 22 bases unexplained. The CDR3 holds 19 amino acids from the cysteine to the phenylalanine. Only the CDR3 portion is preserved as DNA: 57 bases, with reading frame beginning at the first base.